One and the same sample provided the 27 T cell receptor beta chains below, sequenced in a study of blood T cell repertoires in COVID-19. The assay was immunoSEQ multiplex PCR, and TCRdb's table has in-frame clones only and misses some. Here the sample spans roughly 150,000 clones, roughly 84% being singletons. The sequenced sample was peripheral blood. These receptors were taken from a woman aged 45-65 years in a cohort sampled during active or convalescent COVID-19.

This rearrangement joins TRBV5-1 to TRBJ2-1; 7 bases agree with TRBD2. V gave up 2 bases and J gave up 2 bases; unmatched junction bases: 10. The V gene's germline CDR1 is SGHRS and CDR2 YFSETQ. The CDR3 has 17 residues. CDR3 sequence: CASSLRGVPRTYNEQFF. The CDR3 nucleotides read TGCGCCAGCAGCTTACGGGGGGTGCCCCGGACCTACAATGAGCAGTTCTTC.

The chain couples TRBV30 to TRBJ2-3, with 7 bases identical to TRBD2. With 2 bases clipped from V and 9 bases from J, the junction kept 11 bases outside the gene matches. CDR1 is GTSNPN, CDR2 SVGIG, per germline (reference sequence). This CDR3 has 14 residues. CDR3 residues: CAWSMGLLLTTQYF. Here the CDR3 DNA reads TGTGCCTGGAGTATGGGACTATTGCTCACCACGCAGTATTTT. The complete variable domain, with remaining parts taken from reference TRBV30 and TRBJ2-3, reads SQTIHQWPATLVQPVGSPLSLECTVEGTSNPNLYWYRQAAGRGLQLLFYSVGIGQISSEVPQNLSASRPQDRQFILSSKKLLLSDSGFYLCAWSMGLLLTTQYFGPGTRLTVL.

The chain carries TRBV5-6 and TRBJ2-6, with 9 bases lining up with TRBD2. The CDR3 is 18 residues long. Per germline, CDR1 SGHDT and CDR2 YYEEEE. The V segment lost 6 bases and the J segment 0 bases; nucleotides outside the gene matches: 10. The CDR3 sequence: CASTRGQAGGSGANVLTF. The CDR3 coding sequence is TGTGCCAGCACCCGGGGCCAAGCGGGGGGCTCTGGGGCCAACGTCCTGACTTTC.

This chain links TRBV5-6 with TRBJ1-1; D is unresolved. The V gene lost 0 bases and the J gene lost 2 bases, with 5 bases spanning the gap. CDR3 size: 13 residues. The germline V gene has CDR1 SGHDT and CDR2 YYEEEE. Written as DNA, the CDR3 is TGTGCCAGCAGCTTGGAAGCAAACACTGAAGCTTTCTTT. As protein: CASSLEANTEAFF. The full variable domain, completed using reference TRBV5-6 and TRBJ1-1, is DAGVTQSPTHLIKTRGQQVTLRCSPKSGHDTVSWYQQALGQGPQFIFQYYEEEERQRGNFPDRFSGHQFPNYSSELNVNALLLGDSALYLCASSLEANTEAFFGQGTRLTVV.

The rearrangement uses TRBV6-5 and TRBJ2-5; the match to TRBD1 covers 8 bases. Germline V CDR1 and CDR2: MNHEY, SVGAGI. The CDR3 is 15 amino acids. Trimming cost V 2 bases and J 2 bases; bases outside gene matches: 4. In DNA, the CDR3 is TGTGCCAGCAGTTACCCTGGACAGGGACAAGAGACCCAGTACTTC. Its protein is CASSYPGQGQETQYF.

This chain joins TRBV7-3 and TRBJ2-3; no definite D call. This CDR3 comprises 13 residues. Germline V lookup: CDR1 SGHTA, CDR2 FQGTGA. Trimming cost V 2 bases and J 1 base, with 4 bases left between them. In nucleotides, the CDR3 is TGTGCCAGCAGCTTAGTAGGCACAGATACGCAGTATTTT. Its translation: CASSLVGTDTQYF.

This clone appeared a single time. The J gene is TRBJ1-1, the V gene TRBV5-1; TRBD1 matches 8 bases. The CDR3 has 15 amino acids. V trimming: 7 bases; J trimming: 2 bases; junction bases outside the gene matches: 10. The germline gives CDR1 SGHRS, CDR2 YFSETQ. The CDR3 DNA reads TGCGCCAGCCGTCCCGGGACAGGTACAAACACTGAAGCTTTCTTT. Translation: CASRPGTGTNTEAFF.

The V and J genes are TRBV27 and TRBJ2-7; 8 positions agree with TRBD1. There are 16 residues in the CDR3. V trimming: 9 bases; J trimming: 1 base; junction bases outside the gene matches: 14. Germline V lookup: CDR1 MNHEY, CDR2 SMNVEV (reference sequence). The CDR3 spells CARTTPGGYHSYEQYF. As DNA, the CDR3 is TGTGCCAGGACGACACCAGGGGGCTATCATTCCTACGAGCAGTACTTC.

V and J are TRBV5-1 and TRBJ2-5, with a tentative D call TRBD1 (6 bases). V was shortened by 5 bases and J by 3 bases, with 14 bases between the two germline ends. Germline V CDR1 and CDR2: SGHRS, YFSETQ. The CDR3 loop spans 14 amino acids. The CDR3: CASSQTGLKETQYF. The DNA for the CDR3 is TGCGCCAGCAGTCAAACAGGGCTAAAAGAGACCCAGTACTTC.

The chain has TRBV7-9 and TRBJ2-2; D gene unclear. The germline V gene encodes CDR1 SEHNR and CDR2 FQNEAQ (reference sequence). The CDR3 sequence is 12 residues long. V lost 2 bases, J lost 6 bases, and 4 bases lay in between. CDR3 region: CASSLRPGELFF. Written as DNA, the CDR3 is TGTGCCAGCAGCTTACGTCCCGGGGAGCTGTTTTTT.

This sequence joins TRBV13 and TRBJ1-6, with 8 bases aligning to TRBD1. The CDR3 is 14 residues long. V was clipped by 3 bases and J by 7 bases; unmatched bases: 2. Germline V gene lookup returns CDR1 PRHDT and CDR2 FYEKMQ (reference sequence). CDR3 nucleotides: TGTGCCAGCAGCTTCCGGGACAGGAATTCACCCCTCCACTTT. As protein: CASSFRDRNSPLHF.

The chain uses TRBV10-2 and TRBJ2-7; TRBD1 aligns across 9 bases. Germline CDR1 WSHSY, CDR2 SAAADI. V lost 6 bases to trimming and J lost 2 bases; unmatched junction nucleotides: 14. There are 17 residues in the CDR3. Here the CDR3 reads CASSVGQGSVRTYEQYF. CDR3 sequence (DNA): TGCGCCAGCAGCGTAGGACAGGGGAGTGTCAGGACCTACGAGCAGTACTTC.

J is TRBJ1-3 and V is TRBV14; a weak D match, TRBD1 (5 bases). The CDR3 totals 12 residues. Germline assignment: CDR1 SGHDN and CDR2 FVKESK. V was cut by 4 bases and J by 4 bases, with 5 bases left in between. Here the CDR3 reads CASSPGGNTIYF. The CDR3 coding sequence is TGTGCCAGCAGCCCAGGGGGAAACACCATATATTTT.

This chain uses TRBV5-1 with TRBJ2-3; D remains ambiguous. Germline V gene sequence: CDR1 SGHRS, CDR2 YFSETQ. Trimming removed 1 base from V and 0 bases from J, with 6 bases in between. The CDR3 covers 14 residues. CDR3 nucleotides: TGCGCCAGCAGCTTGTCCTCTAGCACAGATACGCAGTATTTT. Its translation: CASSLSSSTDTQYF.

The V call is TRBV15, the J call TRBJ2-1, with 10 bases matching TRBD2. With 5 bases clipped from V and 0 bases from J, the junction kept 16 bases outside the gene matches. There are 20 residues in the CDR3. Germline assignment: CDR1 LNHNV and CDR2 YYDKDF (reference sequence). CDR3 DNA: TGTGCCACCAGCCTCCACCCTAGCGGGGGCCCCCCGTCCTCCTACAATGAGCAGTTCTTC. Translation: CATSLHPSGGPPSSYNEQFF.

V and J are TRBV6-6 and TRBJ1-5; D call uncertain. V was clipped by 6 bases and J by 1 base, with 22 bases between them. CDR1 and CDR2 (germline): MNHNY, SVGAGI (reference sequence). The CDR3 is 18 residues long. The CDR3 region is CASRRKAPASGSNQPQHF. In nucleotides, the CDR3 is TGTGCCAGCAGGCGAAAAGCCCCAGCGTCCGGGAGCAATCAGCCCCAGCATTTT.

V gene TRBV6-1 combines with J gene TRBJ1-2; D gene uncertain. Germline loops: CDR1 MNHNS, CDR2 SASEGT. CDR3 size: 12 residues. V shed 3 bases and J shed 4 bases, with 6 bases lying between them. The CDR3 sequence: CASSDRGYGYTF. CDR3 bases: TGTGCCAGCAGTGATCGGGGCTATGGCTACACCTTC.

This clone was detected only once. The chain uses TRBV3-1 (or the pseudogene TRBV3-2) and TRBJ1-4; 8 nucleotides line up with TRBD1. The CDR3 loop spans 17 amino acids. The ends lost 6 bases at V and 0 bases at J; junction bases unmatched: 9. Germline V gene lookup returns CDR1 LGHDT and CDR2 YNNKEL (reference sequence). The CDR3 DNA reads as TGTGCCAGCAGTCTCCGGGACAGGATGGCAACTAATGAAAAACTGTTTTTT. Its translation is CASSLRDRMATNEKLFF.

The chain joins TRBV5-1 to TRBJ2-1; 7 bases agree with TRBD2. V was pared by 1 base and J by 6 bases, with 7 bases of the junction left unmatched. This CDR3 spans 15 amino acids. Germline V gives CDR1 SGHRS, CDR2 YFSETQ. CDR3 coding DNA: TGCGCCAGCAGCTTGATGTTTGGGGGGGTCAATGAGCAGTTCTTC. It is translated as CASSLMFGGVNEQFF.

This rearrangement joins TRBV3-1 (or the pseudogene TRBV3-2) to TRBJ2-1; D is possibly TRBD1 (6 bases). V shed 4 bases and J shed 1 base, with 8 bases lying between them. Germline V gene lookup returns CDR1 LGHDT and CDR2 YNNKEL (reference sequence). This CDR3 is built from 14 residues. CDR3 bases: TGTGCCAGCAGCCGGACAGATTCCTACAATGAGCAGTTCTTC. This gives the protein CASSRTDSYNEQFF.

The chain uses TRBV5-1 and TRBJ2-2; TRBD2 matches at 10 bases. Germline CDR1 and CDR2: SGHRS and YFSETQ. The CDR3 totals 14 residues. With V trimmed by 4 bases and J by 8 bases, 5 bases remained unmatched. The chain's CDR3 is CASSPGLAAGELFF. CDR3 coding DNA: TGCGCCAGCAGCCCTGGACTAGCGGCTGGGGAGCTGTTTTTT.

The rearrangement uses TRBV7-2 and TRBJ2-7; D may be TRBD1 (6 bases). The V gene lost 7 bases and the J gene lost 0 bases, with 16 bases spanning the gap. The CDR3 runs to 15 residues. The germline V gene has CDR1 SGHTA and CDR2 FQGNSA. CDR3 sequence (DNA): TGTGCCAGCAACCCGACAGGAGCCAGCTCCTACGAGCAGTACTTC. It is translated as CASNPTGASSYEQYF.

This clone showed up just a few times. The V call is TRBV30, the J call TRBJ1-2; TRBD1 might be the D (5 bases). Per germline, CDR1 GTSNPN and CDR2 SVGIG (reference sequence). V lost 1 base and J 6 bases, leaving 9 bases between the germline ends. The CDR3 runs to 12 residues. Here the CDR3 DNA reads TGTGCCTGGAGTGATCCGGGGGATGGCTACACCTTC. Protein product: CAWSDPGDGYTF.

The chain carries TRBV4-3 and TRBJ2-3; 7 bases line up with TRBD1. Per germline, CDR1 LGHNA and CDR2 YSLEER. Losses at the gene ends were 1 base for V and 0 bases for J; bases not matched to a gene: 7. The CDR3 has 17 amino acids. Here the CDR3 reads CASSQAGTALSTDTQYF. In DNA, the CDR3 is TGCGCCAGCAGCCAAGCGGGGACAGCACTGAGCACAGATACGCAGTATTTT.

The chain combines TRBV9 with TRBJ2-3; the match to TRBD2 covers 7 bases. This CDR3 is 20 amino acids long. The germline V gene encodes CDR1 SGDLS and CDR2 YYNGEE. V lost 2 bases and J lost 2; bases outside the gene matches: 20. CDR3 DNA: TGTGCCAGCAGCGTCGGACCTAGCGGTTTTAGTCGACTACTCACAGATACGCAGTATTTT. It specifies CASSVGPSGFSRLLTDTQYF.

The sample holds a few counts of this clone. The chain carries TRBV11-2 and TRBJ2-2; 9 bases agree with TRBD1. Germline lookup yields CDR1 SGHAT and CDR2 FQNNGV. The CDR3 has 18 residues. V gave up 4 bases and J gave up 4 bases; unmatched junction bases: 13. Here the CDR3 reads CASSYTSLGTGRTGELFF. In DNA form, the CDR3 reads TGTGCCAGCAGCTATACCTCTTTAGGGACAGGGCGCACCGGGGAGCTGTTTTTT.

The chain combines TRBV2 with TRBJ1-2, with a weak D call TRBD1 (6 bases). Germline CDR1 SNHLY, CDR2 FYNNEI. The germline V and J ends were trimmed by 8 bases and 5 bases, with 12 bases remaining between them. There are 12 residues in the CDR3. The CDR3 loop is CASSDRRYGYTF. Written as DNA, the CDR3 is TGTGCCAGCTCAGACAGGCGGTATGGCTACACCTTC.